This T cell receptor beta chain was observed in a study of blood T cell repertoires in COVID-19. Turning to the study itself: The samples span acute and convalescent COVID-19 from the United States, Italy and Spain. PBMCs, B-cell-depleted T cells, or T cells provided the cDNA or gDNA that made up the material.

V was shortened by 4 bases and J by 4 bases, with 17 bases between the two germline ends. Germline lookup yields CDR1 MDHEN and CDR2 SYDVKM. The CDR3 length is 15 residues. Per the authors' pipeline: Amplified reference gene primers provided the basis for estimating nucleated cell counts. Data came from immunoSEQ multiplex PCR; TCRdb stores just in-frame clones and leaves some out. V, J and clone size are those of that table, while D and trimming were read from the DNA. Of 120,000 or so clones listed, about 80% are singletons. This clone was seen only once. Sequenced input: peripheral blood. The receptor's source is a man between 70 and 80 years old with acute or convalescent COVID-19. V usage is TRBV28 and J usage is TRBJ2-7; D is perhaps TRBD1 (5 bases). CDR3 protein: CASSYLGQGMYEQYF. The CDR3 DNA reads TGTGCCAGCAGTTACCTCGGGCAGGGAATGTACGAGCAGTACTTC. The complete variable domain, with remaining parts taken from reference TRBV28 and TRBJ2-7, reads DVKVTQSSRYLVKRTGEKVFLECVQDMDHENMFWYRQDPGLGLRLIYFSYDVKMKEKGDIPEGYSVSREKKERFSLILESASTNQTSMYLCASSYLGQGMYEQYFGPGTRLTVT.